These 26 T cell receptor beta chains share one sample of origin, sequenced in a study of T cells in Graves' hyperthyroidism and ophthalmopathy. Template material for amplifying TCR beta CDR3 regions consisted of RNA transcripts. An initial round of RT-PCR targeting the TCR CDR3 relied on the HTBI primer set. TCRdb ran MiXCR on the multiplex PCR reads and lists one entry per CDR3 protein. The table records around 540,000 distinct CDR3 sequences, 40% to 55% of them present only once. Material: peripheral blood or thyroid tissue (not recorded which). These receptors were obtained from a young woman with Graves' hyperthyroidism.

This clonotype was recorded once. V and J are TRBV7-8 and TRBJ2-7; no clear D. The V and J ends lost 5 bases and 9 bases respectively, with 14 bases between them. The CDR3 has 12 amino acids. The germline CDR1 and CDR2 sequences are SGHVS and FQNEAQ. The CDR3 loop is CASSPRIPGQYF. In nucleotides, the CDR3 is TGTGCCAGCAGCCCCCGGATCCCTGGGCAGTACTTC.

This chain uses TRBV10-1 with TRBJ1-6, with TRBD1 identical over 7 bases. The CDR3 extends over 12 amino acids. After removal of 6 bases from V and 10 bases from J, the junction contained 3 bases not matched to a gene. Germline loops: CDR1 WNHNN, CDR2 SYGVQD (reference sequence). The CDR3 region is CASRGQESPLHF. CDR3 nucleotide sequence: TGCGCCAGCAGAGGACAGGAGTCACCCCTCCACTTT.

The chain carries TRBV12-3 or TRBV12-4 and TRBJ1-1; TRBD1 agrees at 7 bases. The CDR3 has 13 residues. Trimming cost V 6 bases and J 6 bases; bases outside gene matches: 7. The CDR3 nucleotides are TGTGCCAGCAGCTTACCTGGGACAGCTGAAGCTTTCTTT. Protein sequence: CASSLPGTAEAFF.

The chain is built from TRBV7-9 and TRBJ2-7; weak D call: TRBD2 (6 bases). Trimming pared 5 bases from V and 3 bases from J, leaving 11 bases between. CDR1 SEHNR and CDR2 FQNEAQ come from the germline V gene (reference sequence). The CDR3 has 13 amino acids. The CDR3, as DNA: TGTGCCAGCAGCACCCCGGGGGACTACGAGCAGTACTTC. Translating it yields CASSTPGDYEQYF.

There are many counts of this clonotype. Here the CDR3 DNA reads TGTGCCAGCAGCTTATACGCGACTAGCGCCTCCTACGAGCAGTACTTC. Translated: CASSLYATSASYEQYF. The V call is TRBV7-3, the J call TRBJ2-7; 8 bases agree with TRBD2. CDR3 size: 16 residues. Germline CDR1 SGHTA, CDR2 FQGTGA. V trimming: 2 bases; J trimming: 0 bases; junction bases outside the gene matches: 6.

In this sample, this clonotype turned up many times. V gene TRBV29-1 combines with J gene TRBJ1-1, with a possible D match to TRBD1 (5 bases). CDR1 and CDR2 (germline): SQVTM, ANQGSEA. Trimming removed 6 bases from V and 3 bases from J, with 11 bases in between. The CDR3 sequence is 12 residues long. CDR3 bases: TGCAGCGTGCCGGGAGGGGACACTGAAGCTTTCTTT. This gives the protein CSVPGGDTEAFF. The full variable domain, completed using reference TRBV29-1 and TRBJ1-1, is SAVISQKPSRDICQRGTSLTIQCQVDSQVTMMFWYRQQPGQSLTLIATANQGSEATYESGFVIDKFPISRPNLTFSTLTVSNMSPEDSSIYLCSVPGGDTEAFFGQGTRLTVV.

This clonotype was recorded a few times. This chain joins TRBV4-2 and TRBJ2-2, with 10 positions matching TRBD2. V was pared by 1 base and J by 5 bases, with 7 bases of the junction left unmatched. The CDR3 sequence is 17 residues long. The germline gives CDR1 LGHNA, CDR2 YNFKEQ. Here the CDR3 DNA reads TGTGCCAGCAGCCAAGTTTCTAGCGGGAGTCGGACCGGGGAGCTGTTTTTT. It codes for CASSQVSSGSRTGELFF.

Concerning this clonotype: A much larger clone sits a single nucleotide away, making a read error possible. The rearrangement links TRBV2 to TRBJ1-5; possibly TRBD1 for D (6 bases). The CDR3 is 13 amino acids. Trimming removed 7 bases from V and 5 bases from J, with 12 bases in between. The germline V gene encodes CDR1 SNHLY and CDR2 FYNNEI. The chain's CDR3 is CASINREYQPQHF. The CDR3 DNA sequence: TGTGCCAGCATCAACAGGGAATATCAGCCCCAGCATTTT.

This clonotype was picked up a small number of times. The rearrangement uses TRBV12-3 or TRBV12-4 and TRBJ1-5; no clear D. The V end lost 2 bases, the J end lost 4 bases, and 12 bases lay between the germline ends. The CDR3 covers 15 residues. The CDR3 bases are TGTGCCAGCAGTTTACTTCCAGGAGAGAATCAGCCCCAGCATTTT. It specifies CASSLLPGENQPQHF.

The gene calls are TRBV7-3 and TRBJ2-5; D may be TRBD1 or TRBD2 (5 bases each). Trimming took 4 bases from V and 2 from J, leaving 14 bases between them. Germline CDR1 is SGHTA and CDR2 is FQGTGA. This CDR3 has 15 residues. Here the CDR3 reads CASSSGLSLQETQYF. In DNA form, the CDR3 reads TGTGCCAGCAGCTCGGGGCTGTCCCTTCAAGAGACCCAGTACTTC.

This clonotype appeared many times. This chain connects TRBV2 to TRBJ2-7; D gene unclear. The V gene lost 4 bases and the J gene lost 5 bases, with 9 bases spanning the gap. Germline CDR1 reads SNHLY; CDR2 reads FYNNEI. This CDR3 has 12 residues. The CDR3 DNA sequence: TGTGCCAGCAGTGCAAGAGGCGACGAGCAGTACTTC. It specifies CASSARGDEQYF.

This chain connects TRBV24-1 to TRBJ2-2, with D uncertain. This CDR3 is 15 amino acids long. Germline V gene data show CDR1 as KGHDR and CDR2 as SFDVKD. Trimming took off 4 bases at V and 5 bases at J, with 13 bases between the two ends. CDR3: CATSDWEIGTGELFF. The DNA of the CDR3 is TGTGCCACCAGTGACTGGGAAATCGGGACCGGGGAGCTGTTTTTT.

The table lists this clonotype with a few counts. A read error may account for a junction end that differs from germline. The J gene is TRBJ2-7, the V gene TRBV10-3; D gene uncertain. Germline-derived CDR1 and CDR2 are ENHRY and SYGVKD. This CDR3 contains 14 residues. The DNA of the CDR3 is TGTGCCAGCAGTGCCGACACGGCTTTGGGCGAGCAGTACTTC. Amino acids: CASSADTALGEQYF.

At least ten counts were recorded for this clonotype. The V and J genes are TRBV10-3 and TRBJ1-6; D is unresolved. This CDR3 spans 13 amino acids. Trimming removed 8 bases at V and 10 bases at J, with 15 bases between. CDR1 and CDR2 from the germline V gene are ENHRY and SYGVKD. CDR3: CAILATLSSPLHF. The CDR3 DNA follows: TGTGCCATCTTGGCCACACTCTCCTCACCCCTCCACTTT.

V gene TRBV19 combines with J gene TRBJ1-1, with 10 bases identical to TRBD1. V shed 3 bases, J shed 1 base, and the junction held 5 bases outside the gene matches. CDR1 and CDR2 from the germline V gene are LNHDA and SQIVND (reference sequence). The CDR3 consists of 16 residues. CDR3 in amino acids: CASSMGQGYPNTEAFF. CDR3 nucleotides: TGTGCCAGTAGTATGGGACAGGGGTACCCGAACACTGAAGCTTTCTTT. The entire variable domain, with the rest obtained from reference TRBV19 and TRBJ1-1, is as follows: DGGITQSPKYLFRKEGQNVTLSCEQNLNHDAMYWYRQDPGQGLRLIYYSQIVNDFQKGDIAEGYSVSREKKESFPLTVTSAQKNPTAFYLCASSMGQGYPNTEAFFGQGTRLTVV.

V usage is TRBV19 and J usage is TRBJ1-2; D call uncertain. The V gene lost 10 bases and the J gene lost 7 bases, with 10 bases spanning the gap. The CDR3 contains 10 residues. CDR1 is LNHDA, CDR2 SQIVND, per germline (reference sequence). The CDR3, as DNA: TGTGCCATTTCCCCATGTGGCTACACCTTC. It is translated as CAISPCGYTF.

This rearrangement joins TRBV14 to TRBJ2-7; D ambiguous. The CDR3 length is 13 residues. Per germline, CDR1 SGHDN and CDR2 FVKESK. The V end was cut by 3 bases, the J end by 0 bases, with 6 bases between. CDR3 amino acids: CASSQGNSYEQYF. The CDR3 coding sequence is TGTGCCAGCAGCCAGGGGAACTCCTACGAGCAGTACTTC.

Concerning this clonotype: The germline gene is not matched at one end of the junction; a read error may be the cause. The chain has TRBV24-1 and TRBJ1-4, with 7 positions matching TRBD1. This CDR3 has 15 residues. Germline loops: CDR1 KGHDR, CDR2 SFDVKD. The CDR3 DNA follows: TGTGCCAGCAGTTTCAGCCCAGGGGGAGGTGAAAAACTGTTTTTT. Its protein is CASSFSPGGGEKLFF.

The table lists this clonotype with many counts. The chain has TRBV15 and TRBJ1-2, with 8 nucleotides matching TRBD1. Trimming at V came to 1 base and at J to 3 bases, leaving 4 bases not matched to a gene. The CDR3 totals 15 residues. Per germline, CDR1 LNHNV and CDR2 YYDKDF (reference sequence). CDR3 bases: TGTGCCACCAGCAGAGGACAGGGGAGTGACTATGGCTACACCTTC. Its protein is CATSRGQGSDYGYTF.

This clonotype was counted between two and nine times. This chain joins TRBV7-2 and TRBJ2-7; D perhaps matches TRBD2 (5 bases). Germline V gives CDR1 SGHTA, CDR2 FQGNSA. The V end lost 5 bases, the J end lost 1 base, and 18 bases lay between the germline ends. This CDR3 has 16 amino acids. The CDR3 DNA follows: TGTGCCAGCAGCCAAGATGTAAGCGGATTTTCCTACGAGCAGTACTTC. Translated: CASSQDVSGFSYEQYF.

In this sample, this clonotype turned up many times. The chain employs TRBV10-3 and TRBJ1-2; D is undetermined. Trimming cost V 0 bases and J 4 bases, with 6 bases left between them. The CDR3 has 13 amino acids. Germline-derived CDR1 and CDR2 are ENHRY and SYGVKD. The DNA for the CDR3 is TGTGCCATCAGTGAGTCGACGGTCTATGGCTACACCTTC. This codes for CAISESTVYGYTF.

The chain carries TRBV25-1 and TRBJ1-5, with D possibly being TRBD1 (6 bases). CDR3 length: 15 residues. Trimming shortened V by 5 bases and J by 2 bases, and 13 bases separated the two germline ends. The germline CDR1 and CDR2 sequences are MGHDK and SYGVNS. CDR3 sequence: CASSYAAGGNQPQHF. DNA of the CDR3: TGTGCCAGCAGTTACGCGGCAGGGGGCAATCAGCCCCAGCATTTT.

This clonotype was seen at least ten times. The CDR3 sequence is CASSRDTEDGYTF. The CDR3 DNA reads TGTGCCAGCAGCCGGGACACTGAGGATGGCTACACCTTC. The chain carries TRBV7-9 and TRBJ1-2; D is possibly TRBD1 (6 bases). CDR3 length: 13 residues. V was shortened by 5 bases and J by 6 bases, with 13 bases between the two germline ends. Germline CDR1 SEHNR, CDR2 FQNEAQ (reference sequence).

The chain employs TRBV7-9 and TRBJ2-7; D possibly matches TRBD1 or TRBD2 (5 bases each). The germline gives CDR1 SEHNR, CDR2 FQNEAQ (reference sequence). This CDR3 spans 12 amino acids. V gave up 5 bases and J gave up 7 bases, with 12 bases separating them. The CDR3 here is CASSQGWGEQYF. The CDR3 DNA follows: TGTGCCAGCAGCCAAGGATGGGGGGAGCAGTACTTC. The whole variable domain, remainder taken from reference TRBV7-9 and TRBJ2-7, is DTGVSQNPRHKITKRGQNVTFRCDPISEHNRLYWYRQTLGQGPEFLTYFQNEAQLEKSRLLSDRFSAERPKGSFSTLEIQRTEQGDSAMYLCASSQGWGEQYFGPGTRLTVT.

This clonotype was counted only a few times. The rearrangement uses TRBV10-3 and TRBJ1-1; 7 bases are a match to TRBD1. The length of the CDR3 is 13 residues. Germline V gene data show CDR1 as ENHRY and CDR2 as SYGVKD. V shed 10 bases, J shed 2 bases, and the junction held 7 bases outside the gene matches. Here the CDR3 DNA reads TGTGCCAGCTATACAGGGGTCAACACTGAAGCTTTCTTT. As protein: CASYTGVNTEAFF.

The V gene is TRBV2, the J gene TRBJ1-3; D is possibly TRBD1 (6 bases). Germline V gene sequence: CDR1 SNHLY, CDR2 FYNNEI. This CDR3 has 14 amino acids. Trimming left V 3 bases short and J 2 bases short, with 8 bases between. In nucleotides, the CDR3 is TGTGCCAGCAGTGATCCAGGGGCTGGAAACACCATATATTTT. Its translation is CASSDPGAGNTIYF.